This T cell receptor beta chain emerged from a study of shared clonotypes between healthy human individuals. Measured with immunoSEQ multiplex PCR; TCRdb has only the in-frame clones, and not every one. Of some 380,000 clones listed, about 96% are singletons. About this clone: The same CDR3 also results from other DNA sequences found in this sample.

Per germline, CDR1 SGHNT and CDR2 YYREEE (reference sequence). Trimming removed 0 bases at V and 2 bases at J, with 6 bases between. This CDR3 is 13 amino acids long. The sequence came from a man under 40 in good health. The rearrangement joins TRBV5-4 to TRBJ2-7, with D maybe TRBD1 (5 bases). The sequenced sample was memory CD8+ T cells sorted from blood. Subset here: CD45RO+ cells pooled with CCR7-negative TemRA cells. The CDR3 DNA sequence: TGTGCCAGCAGCTTGGCAGGGACCTACGAGCAGTACTTC. Protein: CASSLAGTYEQYF. The complete variable domain, with remaining parts taken from reference TRBV5-4 and TRBJ2-7, reads ETGVTQSPTHLIKTRGQQVTLRCSSQSGHNTVSWYQQALGQGPQFIFQYYREEENGRGNFPPRFSGLQFPNYSSELNVNALELDDSALYLCASSLAGTYEQYFGPGTRLTVT.